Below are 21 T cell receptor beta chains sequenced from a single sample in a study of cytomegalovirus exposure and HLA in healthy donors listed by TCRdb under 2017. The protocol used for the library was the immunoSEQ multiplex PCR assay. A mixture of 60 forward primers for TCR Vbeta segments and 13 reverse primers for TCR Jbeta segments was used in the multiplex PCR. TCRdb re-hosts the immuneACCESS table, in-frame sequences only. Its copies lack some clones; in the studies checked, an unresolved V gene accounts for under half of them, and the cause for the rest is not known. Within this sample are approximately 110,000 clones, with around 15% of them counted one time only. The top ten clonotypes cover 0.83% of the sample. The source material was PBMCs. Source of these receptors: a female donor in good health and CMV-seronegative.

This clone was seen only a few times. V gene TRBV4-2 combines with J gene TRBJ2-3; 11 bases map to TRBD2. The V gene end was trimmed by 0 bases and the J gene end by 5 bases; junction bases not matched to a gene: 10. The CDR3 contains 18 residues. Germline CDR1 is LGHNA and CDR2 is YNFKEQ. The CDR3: CASSQDVLAGGGRDTQYF. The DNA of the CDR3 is TGTGCCAGCAGCCAAGACGTCCTAGCGGGAGGAGGGAGAGATACGCAGTATTTT.

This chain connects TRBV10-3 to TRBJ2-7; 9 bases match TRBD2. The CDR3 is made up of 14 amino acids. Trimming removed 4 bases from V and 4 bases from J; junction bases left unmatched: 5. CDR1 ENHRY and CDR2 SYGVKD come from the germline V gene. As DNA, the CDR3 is TGTGCCATCAGTGGGCTAGCGGGACCTTACGAGCAGTACTTC. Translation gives CAISGLAGPYEQYF.

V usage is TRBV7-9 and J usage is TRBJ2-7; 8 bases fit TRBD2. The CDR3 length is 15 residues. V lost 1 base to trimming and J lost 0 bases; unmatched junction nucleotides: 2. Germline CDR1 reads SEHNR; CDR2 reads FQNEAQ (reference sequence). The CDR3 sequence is CASSLDSGSSYEQYF. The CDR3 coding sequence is TGTGCCAGCAGCTTAGACAGCGGGAGCTCCTACGAGCAGTACTTC.

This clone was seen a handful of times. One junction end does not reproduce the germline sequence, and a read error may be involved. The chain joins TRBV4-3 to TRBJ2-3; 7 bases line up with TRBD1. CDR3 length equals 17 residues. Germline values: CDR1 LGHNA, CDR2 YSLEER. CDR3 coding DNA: TGCGCCAGTAGCCAAACAGGGGTAGGGTGGGGCACAGATACGCAGTATTTT. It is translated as CASSQTGVGWGTDTQYF.

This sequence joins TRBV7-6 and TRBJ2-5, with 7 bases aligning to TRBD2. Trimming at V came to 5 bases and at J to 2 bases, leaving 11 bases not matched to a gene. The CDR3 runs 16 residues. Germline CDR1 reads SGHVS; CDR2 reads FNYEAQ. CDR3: CASSQTWAGDQETQYF. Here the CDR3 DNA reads TGTGCCAGCAGCCAAACCTGGGCGGGGGATCAAGAGACCCAGTACTTC. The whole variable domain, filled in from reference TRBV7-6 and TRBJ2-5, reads GAGVSQSPRYKVTKRGQDVALRCDPISGHVSLYWYRQALGQGPEFLTYFNYEAQQDKSGLPNDRFSAERPEGSISTLTIQRTEQRDSAMYRCASSQTWAGDQETQYFGPGTRLLVL.

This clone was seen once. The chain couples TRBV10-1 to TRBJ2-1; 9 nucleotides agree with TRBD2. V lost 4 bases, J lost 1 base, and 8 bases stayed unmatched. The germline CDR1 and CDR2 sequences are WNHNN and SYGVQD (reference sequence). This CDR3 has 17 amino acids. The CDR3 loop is CASSARGRAVSYNEQFF. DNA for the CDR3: TGCGCCAGCAGTGCCCGCGGGAGGGCCGTATCCTACAATGAGCAGTTCTTC.

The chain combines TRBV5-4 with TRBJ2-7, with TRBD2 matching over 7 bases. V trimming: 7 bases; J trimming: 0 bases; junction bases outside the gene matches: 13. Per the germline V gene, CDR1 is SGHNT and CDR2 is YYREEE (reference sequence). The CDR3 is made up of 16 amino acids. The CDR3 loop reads CASSLGASGFSYEQYF. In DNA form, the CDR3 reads TGTGCCAGCTCCCTTGGGGCTAGCGGCTTCTCCTACGAGCAGTACTTC.

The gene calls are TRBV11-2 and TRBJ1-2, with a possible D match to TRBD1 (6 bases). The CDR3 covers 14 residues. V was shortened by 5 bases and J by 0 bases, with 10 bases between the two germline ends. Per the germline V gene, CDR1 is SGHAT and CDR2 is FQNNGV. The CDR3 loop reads CASSPGQSNYGYTF. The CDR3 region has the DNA TGTGCCAGCAGCCCCGGACAGTCTAACTATGGCTACACCTTC. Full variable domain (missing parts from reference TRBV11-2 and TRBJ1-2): EAGVAQSPRYKIIEKRQSVAFWCNPISGHATLYWYQQILGQGPKLLIQFQNNGVVDDSQLPKDRFSAERLKGVDSTLKIQPAKLEDSAVYLCASSPGQSNYGYTFGSGTRLTVV.

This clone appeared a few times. The CDR3 region has the DNA TGTGCCTGGAGTGTACAGCGGGGAAATTCACCCCTCCACTTT. Translating it yields CAWSVQRGNSPLHF. J is TRBJ1-6 and V is TRBV30; D not certain. CDR1 is GTSNPN, CDR2 SVGIG, per germline (reference sequence). The CDR3 totals 14 residues. V was trimmed by 0 bases and J by 7 bases, leaving 10 bases between them. Using reference TRBV30 and TRBJ1-6 for the parts outside the CDR3, the full variable domain is SQTIHQWPATLVQPVGSPLSLECTVEGTSNPNLYWYRQAAGRGLQLLFYSVGIGQISSEVPQNLSASRPQDRQFILSSKKLLLSDSGFYLCAWSVQRGNSPLHFGNGTRLTVT.

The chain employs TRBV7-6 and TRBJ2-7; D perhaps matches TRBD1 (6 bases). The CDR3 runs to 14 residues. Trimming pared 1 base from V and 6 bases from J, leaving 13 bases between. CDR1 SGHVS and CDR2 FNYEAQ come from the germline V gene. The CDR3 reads CASSLGTVVGEQYF. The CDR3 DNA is TGTGCCAGCAGCTTAGGGACAGTAGTTGGCGAGCAGTACTTC.

This CDR3 reads CASSLGRLAGPNEQYF. The DNA of the CDR3 is TGTGCCAGCAGCTTGGGTCGTCTAGCGGGACCGAACGAGCAGTACTTC. This chain uses TRBV5-6 with TRBJ2-7; 9 bases align to TRBD2. Germline loops: CDR1 SGHDT, CDR2 YYEEEE. The CDR3 covers 16 residues. The ends lost 0 bases at V and 5 bases at J; junction bases unmatched: 9.

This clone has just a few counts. The CDR3: CASSLAGTTFYNSPLHF. CDR3 nucleotides: TGTGCCAGCAGTTTGGCCGGGACAACCTTTTATAATTCACCCCTCCACTTT. This sequence joins TRBV27 and TRBJ1-6; the D gene is possibly TRBD1 (6 bases). The V end lost 3 bases, the J end lost 4 bases, and 16 bases lay between the germline ends. The CDR3 spans 17 residues. CDR1 is MNHEY and CDR2 is SMNVEV in the germline V gene (reference sequence).

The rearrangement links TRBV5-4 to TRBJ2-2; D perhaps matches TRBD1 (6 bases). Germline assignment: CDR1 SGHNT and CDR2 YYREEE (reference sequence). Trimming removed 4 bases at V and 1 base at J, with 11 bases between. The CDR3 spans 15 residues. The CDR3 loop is CASSPGQLNTGELFF. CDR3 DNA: TGTGCCAGCAGCCCGGGACAACTGAACACCGGGGAGCTGTTTTTT.

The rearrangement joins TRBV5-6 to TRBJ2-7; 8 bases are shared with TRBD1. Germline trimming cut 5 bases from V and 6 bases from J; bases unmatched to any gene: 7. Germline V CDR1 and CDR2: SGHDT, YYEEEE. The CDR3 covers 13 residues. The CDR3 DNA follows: TGTGCCAGCAGGTCCCAGGGGGCAGGCGAGCAGTACTTC. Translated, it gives CASRSQGAGEQYF. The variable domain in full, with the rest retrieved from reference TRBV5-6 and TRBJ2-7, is DAGVTQSPTHLIKTRGQQVTLRCSPKSGHDTVSWYQQALGQGPQFIFQYYEEEERQRGNFPDRFSGHQFPNYSSELNVNALLLGDSALYLCASRSQGAGEQYFGPGTRLTVT.

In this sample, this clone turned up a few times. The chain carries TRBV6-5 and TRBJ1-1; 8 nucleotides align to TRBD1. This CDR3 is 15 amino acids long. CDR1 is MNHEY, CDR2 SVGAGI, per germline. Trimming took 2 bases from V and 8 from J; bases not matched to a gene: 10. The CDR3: CASSYGPTGGREAFF. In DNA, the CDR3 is TGTGCCAGCAGTTACGGGCCAACAGGGGGAAGGGAAGCTTTCTTT.

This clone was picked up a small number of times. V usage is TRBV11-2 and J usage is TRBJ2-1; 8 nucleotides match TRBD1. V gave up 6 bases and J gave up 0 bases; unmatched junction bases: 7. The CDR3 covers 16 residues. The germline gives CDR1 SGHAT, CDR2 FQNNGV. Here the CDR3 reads CASRLGTGGSYNEQFF. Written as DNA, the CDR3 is TGTGCCAGCAGACTAGGGACAGGCGGCTCCTACAATGAGCAGTTCTTC.

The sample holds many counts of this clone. The DNA for the CDR3 is TGTGCCAGCAGTGACCGGGGGGCTGGGGCCAACGTCCTGACTTTC. Its translation is CASSDRGAGANVLTF. The chain links TRBV6-4 to TRBJ2-6; 7 bases map to TRBD2. The CDR3 has 15 residues. Germline CDR1 and CDR2: MRHNA and SNTAGT. The V and J ends lost 2 bases and 2 bases, in that order; junction bases with no gene match: 0.

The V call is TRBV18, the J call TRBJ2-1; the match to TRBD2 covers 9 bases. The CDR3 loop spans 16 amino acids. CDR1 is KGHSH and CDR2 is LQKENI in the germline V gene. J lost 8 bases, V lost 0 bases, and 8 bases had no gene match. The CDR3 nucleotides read TGTGCCAGCTCACCACCGATTGGCGGGGGGGCTGATGAGCAGTTCTTC. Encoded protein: CASSPPIGGGADEQFF.

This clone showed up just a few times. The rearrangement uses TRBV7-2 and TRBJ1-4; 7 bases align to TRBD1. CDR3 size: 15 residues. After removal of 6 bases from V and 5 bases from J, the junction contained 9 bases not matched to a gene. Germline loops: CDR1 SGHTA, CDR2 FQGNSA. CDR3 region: CASRLTGTANEKLFF. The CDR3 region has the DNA TGTGCCAGCAGGCTAACCGGGACAGCAAATGAAAAACTGTTTTTT. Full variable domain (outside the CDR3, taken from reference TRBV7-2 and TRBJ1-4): GAGVSQSPSNKVTEKGKDVELRCDPISGHTALYWYRQSLGQGLEFLIYFQGNSAPDKSGLPSDRFSAERTGGSVSTLTIQRTQQEDSAVYLCASRLTGTANEKLFFGSGTQLSVL.

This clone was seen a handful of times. For the CDR3, the DNA is TGTGCCAGCAGTGAAGACACTAACTATGGCTACACCTTC. Translated: CASSEDTNYGYTF. The chain combines TRBV6-1 with TRBJ1-2; D not resolved. Trimming stripped 1 base from V and 0 bases from J, with 3 bases between. The germline gives CDR1 MNHNS, CDR2 SASEGT. CDR3 length: 13 amino acids.

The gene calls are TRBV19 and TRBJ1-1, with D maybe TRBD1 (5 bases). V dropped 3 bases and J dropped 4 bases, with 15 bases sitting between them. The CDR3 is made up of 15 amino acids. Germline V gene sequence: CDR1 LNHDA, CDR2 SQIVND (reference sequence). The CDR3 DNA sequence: TGTGCCAGTAGTATTGGGGGGGGTGGCTTCACTGAAGCTTTCTTT. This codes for CASSIGGGGFTEAFF.